Here is one T cell receptor (beta chain) with its context. Its matching antigen is unknown. The method was immunoSEQ multiplex PCR; TCRdb's version includes in-frame clones alone and lacks a portion of them. This table has roughly 270,000 clones, approximately 87% appearing once. These data belong to a study of cytomegalovirus exposure and HLA in healthy donors. Overall study: Later, an analysis reported that the 120 or so validation repertoires had used the same platform as the roughly 680 first-cohort repertoires. Whole-study results and caveats: There were over 150 TCR beta chains listed as cytomegalovirus-associated. The classifier, whose performance was assessed in both the original and validation cohorts, reportedly diagnosed cytomegalovirus status with high specificity and sensitivity.

The CDR3 contains 17 residues. The ends were cut back, 2 bases at V and 3 bases at J, with 21 bases in the middle. Germline V lookup: CDR1 GTSNPN, CDR2 SVGIG (reference sequence). V and J are TRBV30 and TRBJ2-3, with D perhaps TRBD2 (7 bases). The sample comprised PBMCs. The source is a woman aged 18-29 years in good health and CMV-seronegative. The CDR3 region has the DNA TGTGCCTGGAGTTGGGGGGCTAGCGGCCGCGGAACAGATACGCAGTATTTT. Translated: CAWSWGASGRGTDTQYF.